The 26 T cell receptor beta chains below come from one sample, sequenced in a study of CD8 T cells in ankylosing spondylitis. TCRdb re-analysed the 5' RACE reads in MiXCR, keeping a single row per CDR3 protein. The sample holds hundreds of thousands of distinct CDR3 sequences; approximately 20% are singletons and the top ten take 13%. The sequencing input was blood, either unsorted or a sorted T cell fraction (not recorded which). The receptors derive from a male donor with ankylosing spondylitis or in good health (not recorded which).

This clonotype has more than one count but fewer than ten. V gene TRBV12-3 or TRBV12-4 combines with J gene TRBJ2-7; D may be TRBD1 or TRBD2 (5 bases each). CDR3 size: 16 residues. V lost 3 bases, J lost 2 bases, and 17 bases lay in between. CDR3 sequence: CASSFDGAPMAYEQYF. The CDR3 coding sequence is TGTGCCAGCAGTTTCGACGGGGCGCCGATGGCCTACGAGCAGTACTTC.

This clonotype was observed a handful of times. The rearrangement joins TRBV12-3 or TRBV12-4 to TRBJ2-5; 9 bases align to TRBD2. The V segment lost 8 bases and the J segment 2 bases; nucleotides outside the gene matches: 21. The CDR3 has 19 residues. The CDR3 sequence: CASEFDQLSRGGRQETQYF. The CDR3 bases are TGTGCCAGCGAGTTCGACCAGCTTTCGCGGGGGGGGCGACAAGAGACCCAGTACTTC.

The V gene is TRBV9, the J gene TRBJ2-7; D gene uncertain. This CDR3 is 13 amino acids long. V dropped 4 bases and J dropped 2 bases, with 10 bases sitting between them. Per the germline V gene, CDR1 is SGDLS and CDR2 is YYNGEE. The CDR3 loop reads CASSPDVAYEQYF. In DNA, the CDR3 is TGTGCCAGCAGCCCAGACGTGGCCTACGAGCAGTACTTC. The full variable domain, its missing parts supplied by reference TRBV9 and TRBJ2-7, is DSGVTQTPKHLITATGQRVTLRCSPRSGDLSVYWYQQSLDQGLQFLIQYYNGEERAKGNILERFSAQQFPDLHSELNLSSLELGDSALYFCASSPDVAYEQYFGPGTRLTVT.

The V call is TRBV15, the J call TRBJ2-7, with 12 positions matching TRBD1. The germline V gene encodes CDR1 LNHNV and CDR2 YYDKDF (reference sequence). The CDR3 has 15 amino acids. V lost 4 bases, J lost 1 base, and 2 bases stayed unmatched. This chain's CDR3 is CATSTGQGASYEQYF. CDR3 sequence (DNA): TGTGCCACCAGCACGGGACAGGGGGCTTCCTACGAGCAGTACTTC. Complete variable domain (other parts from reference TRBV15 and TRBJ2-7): DAMVIQNPRYQVTQFGKPVTLSCSQTLNHNVMYWYQQKSSQAPKLLFHYYDKDFNNEADTPDNFQSRRPNTSFCFLDIRSPGLGDTAMYLCATSTGQGASYEQYFGPGTRLTVT.

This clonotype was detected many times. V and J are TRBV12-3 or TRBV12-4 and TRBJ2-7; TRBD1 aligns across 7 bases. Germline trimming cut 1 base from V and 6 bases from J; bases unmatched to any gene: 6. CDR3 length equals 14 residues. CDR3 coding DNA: TGTGCCAGCAGTTTAGGGGGACAGCCTGGCGAGCAGTACTTC. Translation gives CASSLGGQPGEQYF.

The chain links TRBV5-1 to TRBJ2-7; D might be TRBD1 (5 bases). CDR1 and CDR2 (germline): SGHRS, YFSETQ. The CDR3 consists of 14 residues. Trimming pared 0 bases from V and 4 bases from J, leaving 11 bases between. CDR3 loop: CASSLGTRFYEQYF. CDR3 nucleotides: TGCGCCAGCAGCTTGGGGACAAGATTTTACGAGCAGTACTTC.

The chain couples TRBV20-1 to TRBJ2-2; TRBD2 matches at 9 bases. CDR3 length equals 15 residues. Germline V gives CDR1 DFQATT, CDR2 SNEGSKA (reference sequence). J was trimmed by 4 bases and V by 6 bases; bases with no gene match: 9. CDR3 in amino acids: CSAEALAGSTGELFF. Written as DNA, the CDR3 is TGCAGTGCCGAGGCCCTAGCGGGGAGCACCGGGGAGCTGTTTTTT.

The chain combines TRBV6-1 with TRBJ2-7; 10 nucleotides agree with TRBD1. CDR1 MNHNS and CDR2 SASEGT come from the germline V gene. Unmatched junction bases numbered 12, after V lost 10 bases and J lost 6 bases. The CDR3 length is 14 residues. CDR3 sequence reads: CATTPGQGPLEQYF. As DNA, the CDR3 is TGTGCCACCACTCCGGGACAGGGGCCCCTCGAGCAGTACTTC.

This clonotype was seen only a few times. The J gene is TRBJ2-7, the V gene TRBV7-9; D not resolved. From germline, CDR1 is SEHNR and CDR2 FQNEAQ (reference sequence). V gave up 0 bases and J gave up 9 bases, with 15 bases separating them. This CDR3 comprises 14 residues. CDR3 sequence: CASSLAQDPEGQYF. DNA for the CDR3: TGTGCCAGCAGCTTAGCGCAGGACCCCGAAGGGCAGTACTTC.

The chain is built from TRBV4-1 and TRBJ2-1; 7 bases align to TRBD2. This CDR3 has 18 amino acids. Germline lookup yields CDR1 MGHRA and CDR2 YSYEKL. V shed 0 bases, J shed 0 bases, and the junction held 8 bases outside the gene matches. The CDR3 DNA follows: TGCGCCAGCAGCCAAGAGGCTCCCCTAGCGGACTCCTACAATGAGCAGTTCTTC. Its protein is CASSQEAPLADSYNEQFF.

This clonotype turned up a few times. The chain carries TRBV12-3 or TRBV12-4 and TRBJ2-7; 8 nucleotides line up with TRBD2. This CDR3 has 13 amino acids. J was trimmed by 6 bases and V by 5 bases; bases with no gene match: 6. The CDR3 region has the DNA TGTGCCAGCAGTGGGGGACTAGTTGCCGAGCAGTACTTC. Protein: CASSGGLVAEQYF.

The DNA for the CDR3 is TGTGCCAGCAGCTTCAGTTACCGGGGTCAATCCTACGAGCAGTACTTC. Its translation: CASSFSYRGQSYEQYF. The chain uses TRBV7-8 and TRBJ2-7; D is perhaps TRBD2 (5 bases). The CDR3 is made up of 16 amino acids. V lost 3 bases and J 1 base, leaving 16 bases between the germline ends. Germline V lookup: CDR1 SGHVS, CDR2 FQNEAQ.

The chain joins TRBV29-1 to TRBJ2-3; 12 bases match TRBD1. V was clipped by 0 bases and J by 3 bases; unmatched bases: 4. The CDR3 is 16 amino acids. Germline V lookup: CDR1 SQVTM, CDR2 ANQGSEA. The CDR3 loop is CSVEDRDRGQTDTQYF. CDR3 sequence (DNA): TGCAGCGTTGAAGACAGGGACAGGGGGCAGACAGATACGCAGTATTTT.

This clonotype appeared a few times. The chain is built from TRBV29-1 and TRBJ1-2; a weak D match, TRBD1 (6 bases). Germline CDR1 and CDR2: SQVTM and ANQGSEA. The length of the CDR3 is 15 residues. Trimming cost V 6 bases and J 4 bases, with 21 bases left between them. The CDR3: CSVVYRDNIGYGYTF. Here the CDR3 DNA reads TGCAGCGTCGTGTACCGGGACAATATTGGCTATGGCTACACCTTC. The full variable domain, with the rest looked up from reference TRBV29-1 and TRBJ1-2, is SAVISQKPSRDICQRGTSLTIQCQVDSQVTMMFWYRQQPGQSLTLIATANQGSEATYESGFVIDKFPISRPNLTFSTLTVSNMSPEDSSIYLCSVVYRDNIGYGYTFGSGTRLTVV.

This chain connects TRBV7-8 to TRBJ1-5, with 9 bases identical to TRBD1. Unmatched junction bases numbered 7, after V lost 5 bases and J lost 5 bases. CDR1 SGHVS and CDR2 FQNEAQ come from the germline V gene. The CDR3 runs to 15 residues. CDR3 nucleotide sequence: TGTGCCAGCAGCCGGAGGACAGGGGCGGATCAGCCCCAGCATTTT. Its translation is CASSRRTGADQPQHF.

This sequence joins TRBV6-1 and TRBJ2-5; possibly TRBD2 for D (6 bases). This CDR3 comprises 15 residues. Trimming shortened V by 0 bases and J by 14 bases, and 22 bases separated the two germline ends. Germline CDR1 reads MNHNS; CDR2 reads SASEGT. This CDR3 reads CASSEAIGVAVDSYF. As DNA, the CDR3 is TGTGCCAGCAGTGAAGCCATAGGGGTAGCGGTGGACTCTTACTTC.

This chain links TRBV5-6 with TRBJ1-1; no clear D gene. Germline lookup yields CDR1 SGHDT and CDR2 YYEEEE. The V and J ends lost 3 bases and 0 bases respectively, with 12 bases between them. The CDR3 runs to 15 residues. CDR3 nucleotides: TGTGCCAGCAGCTGGGGTACGACCCTGAACACTGAAGCTTTCTTT. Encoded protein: CASSWGTTLNTEAFF.

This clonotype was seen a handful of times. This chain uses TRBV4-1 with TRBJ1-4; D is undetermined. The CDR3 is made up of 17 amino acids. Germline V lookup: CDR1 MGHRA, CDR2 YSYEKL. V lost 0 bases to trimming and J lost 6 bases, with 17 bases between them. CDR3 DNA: TGCGCCAGCAGCCAAGATTGGTCTTTGGCTGAGGATGAAAAACTGTTTTTT. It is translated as CASSQDWSLAEDEKLFF.

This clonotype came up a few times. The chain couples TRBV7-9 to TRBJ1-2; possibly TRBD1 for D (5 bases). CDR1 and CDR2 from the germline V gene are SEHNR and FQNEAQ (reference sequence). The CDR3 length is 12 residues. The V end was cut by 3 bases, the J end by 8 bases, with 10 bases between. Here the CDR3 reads CASSLGELGYTF. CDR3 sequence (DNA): TGTGCCAGCAGCTTGGGGGAGTTGGGCTACACCTTC.

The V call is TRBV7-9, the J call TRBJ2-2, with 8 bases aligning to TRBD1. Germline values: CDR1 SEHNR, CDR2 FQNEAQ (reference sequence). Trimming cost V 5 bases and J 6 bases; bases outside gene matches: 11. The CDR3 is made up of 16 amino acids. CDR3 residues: CASSTGTGTIAGELFF. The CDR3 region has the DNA TGTGCCAGCAGCACCGGGACAGGCACCATCGCCGGGGAGCTGTTTTTT.

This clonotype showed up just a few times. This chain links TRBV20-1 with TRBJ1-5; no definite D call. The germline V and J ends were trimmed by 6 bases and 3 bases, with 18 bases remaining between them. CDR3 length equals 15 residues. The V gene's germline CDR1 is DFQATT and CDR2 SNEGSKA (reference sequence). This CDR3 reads CSATYLGLNNQPQHF. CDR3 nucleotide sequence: TGCAGTGCAACCTACCTAGGACTGAACAATCAGCCCCAGCATTTT.

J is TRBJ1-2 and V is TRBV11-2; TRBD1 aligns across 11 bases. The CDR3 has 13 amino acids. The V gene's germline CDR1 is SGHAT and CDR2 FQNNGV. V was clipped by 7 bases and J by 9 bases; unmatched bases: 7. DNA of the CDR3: TGTGCCAGCATAGGACAGGGGGCCGAGAGCTACACCTTC. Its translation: CASIGQGAESYTF.

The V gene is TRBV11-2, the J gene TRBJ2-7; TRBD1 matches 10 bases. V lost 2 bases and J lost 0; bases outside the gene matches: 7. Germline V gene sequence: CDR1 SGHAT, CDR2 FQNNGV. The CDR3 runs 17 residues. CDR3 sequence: CASSLSPGQGYSYEQYF. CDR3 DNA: TGTGCCAGCAGCTTATCACCGGGACAGGGGTACTCCTACGAGCAGTACTTC.

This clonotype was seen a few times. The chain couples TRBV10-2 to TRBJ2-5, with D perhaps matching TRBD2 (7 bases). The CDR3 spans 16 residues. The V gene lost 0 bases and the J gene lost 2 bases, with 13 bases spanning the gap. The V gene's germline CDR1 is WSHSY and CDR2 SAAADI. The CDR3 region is CASSESAGALQETQYF. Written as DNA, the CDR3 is TGCGCCAGCAGTGAGTCGGCGGGGGCCCTACAAGAGACCCAGTACTTC.

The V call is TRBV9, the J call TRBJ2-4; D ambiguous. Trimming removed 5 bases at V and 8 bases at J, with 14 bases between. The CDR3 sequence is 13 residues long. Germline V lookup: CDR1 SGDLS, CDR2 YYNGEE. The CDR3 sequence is CASSSGNGDIQYF. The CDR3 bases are TGTGCCAGCAGTTCCGGTAATGGGGACATTCAGTACTTC.

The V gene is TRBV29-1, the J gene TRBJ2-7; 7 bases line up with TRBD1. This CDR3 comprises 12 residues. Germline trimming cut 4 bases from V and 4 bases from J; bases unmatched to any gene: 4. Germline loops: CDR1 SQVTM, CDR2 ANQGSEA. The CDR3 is CSVVQGEYEQYF. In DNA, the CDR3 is TGCAGCGTTGTGCAGGGGGAATACGAGCAGTACTTC.